Following are 20 T cell receptor beta chains from one sample sequenced in a study of shared clonotypes between healthy human individuals. The table came from immunoSEQ multiplex PCR; TCRdb's copy has only in-frame clones and leaves some out. The sample includes some 2.1 million clones, less than 95% of them seen just once. It was CD45RO-negative cells, positively selected for CCR7, that made up naive CD8 cells, with terminally differentiated effector memory CD45RA+ cells excluded. The sequencing sample was made of naive CD8+ T cells sorted from blood. Every receptor here comes from a man between 18 and 35 years old in good health.

V gene TRBV2 combines with J gene TRBJ2-3; possible D gene TRBD1, 6 bases. V was shortened by 7 bases and J by 0 bases, with 11 bases between the two germline ends. Germline assignment: CDR1 SNHLY and CDR2 FYNNEI. The CDR3 is 14 amino acids. The CDR3 nucleotides read TGTGCCAGCACCAGGGGCAGGAGCACAGATACGCAGTATTTT. This encodes CASTRGRSTDTQYF.

CDR3: CASSPDSLYEQYF. The CDR3 nucleotides read TGCGCCAGCAGTCCGGACTCTCTCTACGAGCAGTACTTC. J is TRBJ2-7 and V is TRBV5-1; D perhaps matches TRBD2 (5 bases). Trimming stripped 5 bases from V and 3 bases from J, with 12 bases between. CDR3 length equals 13 residues. Germline V CDR1 and CDR2: SGHRS, YFSETQ.

The V gene is TRBV4-1, the J gene TRBJ1-5; D perhaps matches TRBD1 (5 bases). Trimming removed 1 base at V and 7 bases at J, with 8 bases between. Germline CDR1 reads MGHRA; CDR2 reads YSYEKL. The CDR3 totals 13 residues. The CDR3 is CASSQGGVQPQHF. CDR3 bases: TGCGCCAGCAGCCAAGGGGGCGTACAGCCCCAGCATTTT.

This rearrangement joins TRBV19 to TRBJ2-1, with 7 bases aligning to TRBD2. V lost 7 bases and J lost 4; bases outside the gene matches: 7. The CDR3 is 14 amino acids. CDR1 is LNHDA and CDR2 is SQIVND in the germline V gene (reference sequence). CDR3 sequence: CASTPGGSYNEQFF. CDR3 DNA: TGTGCCAGTACCCCGGGGGGATCATACAATGAGCAGTTCTTC.

This chain joins TRBV5-5 and TRBJ1-6, with 9 positions matching TRBD1. CDR1 is SGHKS, CDR2 YYEKEE, per germline (reference sequence). With 3 bases clipped from V and 18 bases from J, the junction kept 7 bases outside the gene matches. This CDR3 spans 12 amino acids. The CDR3 DNA reads TGTGCCAGCAGCTGGACAGGGGTCGGAGGCCACTTT. It translates to CASSWTGVGGHF. The variable domain in full, completed from reference TRBV5-5 and TRBJ1-6, reads DAGVTQSPTHLIKTRGQQVTLRCSPISGHKSVSWYQQVLGQGPQFIFQYYEKEERGRGNFPDRFSARQFPNYSSELNVNALLLGDSALYLCASSWTGVGGHFGNGTRLTVT.

The V and J genes are TRBV9 and TRBJ2-5; D is unclear. Deletions cut 0 bases from V and 7 bases from J, with 13 bases between. This CDR3 contains 14 residues. CDR1 and CDR2 from the germline V gene are SGDLS and YYNGEE. In nucleotides, the CDR3 is TGTGCCAGCAGCGTAGAGCAGGACCCAAGGACCCAGTACTTC. Amino acid sequence: CASSVEQDPRTQYF.

This chain joins TRBV6-4 and TRBJ1-2; maybe TRBD1 (5 bases). This CDR3 contains 16 residues. CDR1 MRHNA and CDR2 SNTAGT come from the germline V gene. V lost 11 bases to trimming and J lost 0 bases, with 22 bases between them. The CDR3 coding sequence is TGTGCCGCCTCAGCCGCCCGGGGGTTTCCTAACTATGGCTACACCTTC. Residues: CAASAARGFPNYGYTF.

The chain combines TRBV6-1 with TRBJ2-1; 10 positions match TRBD1. Germline V gene data show CDR1 as MNHNS and CDR2 as SASEGT. The CDR3 has 14 amino acids. V lost 8 bases and J lost 15; bases outside the gene matches: 16. CDR3 nucleotide sequence: TGTGCCAGCGGCCAGGGACAGGGGCTTTTTAGTCCGTTCTTC. Its translation is CASGQGQGLFSPFF.

The V call is TRBV27, the J call TRBJ1-1; weak D call: TRBD1 (5 bases). The V gene lost 7 bases and the J gene lost 1 base, with 10 bases spanning the gap. Germline V gives CDR1 MNHEY, CDR2 SMNVEV (reference sequence). The CDR3 runs 13 residues. The CDR3: CASNDRQNTEAFF. The CDR3 region has the DNA TGTGCCAGCAACGACAGACAGAACACTGAAGCTTTCTTT.

The CDR3, as DNA: TGTGCCAGCAGCTTATTCGGGCTTGACACCGGGGAGCTGTTTTTT. Its translation: CASSLFGLDTGELFF. This chain joins TRBV7-9 and TRBJ2-2; D not certain. V lost 2 bases and J lost 3, with 10 bases in between. The germline gives CDR1 SEHNR, CDR2 FQNEAQ (reference sequence). This CDR3 region has 15 residues.

Regarding this clone: Other DNA sequences in the same sample also yield this CDR3. The rearrangement links TRBV9 to TRBJ1-1; D remains ambiguous. The V gene's germline CDR1 is SGDLS and CDR2 YYNGEE. The germline V and J ends were trimmed by 0 bases and 1 base, with 7 bases remaining between them. This CDR3 contains 14 residues. In DNA form, the CDR3 reads TGTGCCAGCAGCGTAGCGTCTGGGAACACTGAAGCTTTCTTT. Its translation: CASSVASGNTEAFF. The variable domain in full, with the rest retrieved from reference TRBV9 and TRBJ1-1, is DSGVTQTPKHLITATGQRVTLRCSPRSGDLSVYWYQQSLDQGLQFLIQYYNGEERAKGNILERFSAQQFPDLHSELNLSSLELGDSALYFCASSVASGNTEAFFGQGTRLTVV.

V gene TRBV9 combines with J gene TRBJ2-7; TRBD2 matches 11 bases. This CDR3 is 15 amino acids long. The trim removed 4 bases at V and 2 bases at J, leaving 5 bases unmatched. Looked up from germline, CDR1 is SGDLS and CDR2 is YYNGEE. In DNA form, the CDR3 reads TGTGCCAGCAGCTCGGGACTAGCGGAAACCTACGAGCAGTACTTC. It yields the protein CASSSGLAETYEQYF.

This clone appeared a single time. The chain has TRBV4-1 and TRBJ1-6; D is uncertain. This CDR3 spans 16 amino acids. The V end lost 1 base, the J end lost 6 bases, and 13 bases lay between the germline ends. Germline V lookup: CDR1 MGHRA, CDR2 YSYEKL. The CDR3 DNA sequence: TGCGCCAGCAGCCAAGCGGAGGATATCTTTAATTCACCCCTCCACTTT. It is translated as CASSQAEDIFNSPLHF.

V is TRBV9 and J is TRBJ2-1, with 10 bases matching TRBD1. Trimming took 4 bases from V and 9 from J; bases not matched to a gene: 16. This CDR3 comprises 17 residues. Germline V gives CDR1 SGDLS, CDR2 YYNGEE. CDR3 in amino acids: CASSPSTGGWAGGEQFF. CDR3 bases: TGTGCCAGCAGCCCTTCGACAGGGGGCTGGGCGGGTGGTGAGCAGTTCTTC.

This clone was recorded only once. The gene calls are TRBV5-3 and TRBJ2-5; the match to TRBD2 covers 8 bases. TRBV5-3 is placed among ORFs of uncertain function. V lost 0 bases, J lost 1 base, and 8 bases stayed unmatched. This CDR3 has 17 amino acids. Here the CDR3 reads CARSLELAETLQETQYF. CDR3 DNA sequence: TGTGCCAGAAGCTTGGAACTAGCGGAGACCCTCCAAGAGACCCAGTACTTC.

With respect to this clone: This specimen includes other DNA sequences encoding the same CDR3. V and J are TRBV20-1 and TRBJ1-1; D remains unclear. Germline V gene data show CDR1 as DFQATT and CDR2 as SNEGSKA (reference sequence). Trimming shortened V by 6 bases and J by 1 base, and 6 bases separated the two germline ends. The CDR3 has 11 amino acids. The DNA for the CDR3 is TGCAGTGCCCGGGAGAACACTGAAGCTTTCTTT. The encoded protein is CSARENTEAFF.

Comments on this clone: This same CDR3 is encoded by further DNA sequences in the sample. The chain employs TRBV5-6 and TRBJ2-7, with unresolved D. Germline CDR1 is SGHDT and CDR2 is YYEEEE. V dropped 0 bases and J dropped 2 bases, with 3 bases sitting between them. The CDR3 has 12 residues. The CDR3 nucleotides read TGTGCCAGCAGCTTGGTTCCCTACGAGCAGTACTTC. It translates to CASSLVPYEQYF. The full variable domain, with the rest looked up from reference TRBV5-6 and TRBJ2-7, is DAGVTQSPTHLIKTRGQQVTLRCSPKSGHDTVSWYQQALGQGPQFIFQYYEEEERQRGNFPDRFSGHQFPNYSSELNVNALLLGDSALYLCASSLVPYEQYFGPGTRLTVT.

V gene TRBV7-2 combines with J gene TRBJ2-7; D ambiguous. The V gene's germline CDR1 is SGHTA and CDR2 FQGNSA. There are 12 residues in the CDR3. The V end lost 7 bases, the J end lost 3 bases, and 10 bases lay between the germline ends. The CDR3 region is CASTYTGYEQYF. The DNA for the CDR3 is TGTGCCAGCACGTATACGGGCTACGAGCAGTACTTC.

This clone was detected only a few times. The chain recombines TRBV7-8 with TRBJ1-1, with D unclear. V gave up 5 bases and J gave up 4 bases, with 8 bases separating them. This CDR3 has 12 residues. CDR1 and CDR2 from the germline V gene are SGHVS and FQNEAQ. CDR3 residues: CASSRRSTEAFF. CDR3 nucleotide sequence: TGTGCCAGCAGCCGAAGGTCCACTGAAGCTTTCTTT.

The chain links TRBV4-1 to TRBJ2-1; TRBD1 matches 10 bases. The V segment lost 5 bases and the J segment 3 bases; nucleotides outside the gene matches: 7. The CDR3 runs 16 residues. CDR1 is MGHRA, CDR2 YSYEKL, per germline. CDR3 nucleotides: TGCGCCAGCAGCTATTCCGGGACAGGGGACTACAATGAGCAGTTCTTC. This translates into CASSYSGTGDYNEQFF.